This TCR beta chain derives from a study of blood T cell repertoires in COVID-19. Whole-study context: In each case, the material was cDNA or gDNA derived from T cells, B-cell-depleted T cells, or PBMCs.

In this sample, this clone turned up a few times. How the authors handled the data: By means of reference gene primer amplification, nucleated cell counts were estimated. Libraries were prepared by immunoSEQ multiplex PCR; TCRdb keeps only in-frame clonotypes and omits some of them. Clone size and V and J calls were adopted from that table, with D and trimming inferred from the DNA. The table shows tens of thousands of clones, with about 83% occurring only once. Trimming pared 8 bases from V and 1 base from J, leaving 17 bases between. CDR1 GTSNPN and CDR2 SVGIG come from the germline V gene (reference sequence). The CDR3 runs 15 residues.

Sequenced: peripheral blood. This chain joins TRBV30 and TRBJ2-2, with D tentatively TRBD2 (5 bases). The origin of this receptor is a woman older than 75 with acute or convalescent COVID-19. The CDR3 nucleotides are TGTGCCCAGAGGGAAGGATCCGTGAACACCGGGGAGCTGTTTTTT. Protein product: CAQREGSVNTGELFF.